In this sample, the clone carrying this T cell receptor (beta chain) turned up many times. As yet, its antigen is unknown. Each TCR beta library was made by quantitative 5'-RACE that incorporated molecular barcodes. In TCRdb, the 5' RACE reads were re-called with MiXCR into one record per CDR3 protein. The table lists 150,000 to 200,000 distinct CDR3 sequences, approximately 18% of them singletons. This sample was included in a study of CD8 T cells in ankylosing spondylitis. Overall study results and limits: Clones linked with disease were CD8+ and fairly uncommon in the peripheral blood. Fewer than ten highly homologous variants made up a TCR beta motif that seemed to typify ankylosing spondylitis blood.

Sequenced: blood, either unsorted or a sorted T cell fraction (not recorded which). This TCR derives from a male donor under 35 with ankylosing spondylitis or in good health (not recorded which).

The CDR3 DNA sequence: TGTGCCAGCAGCCTACAGGGCTTGGGGACCAGCGAGCAGTACTTC. Its protein is CASSLQGLGTSEQYF. The J gene is TRBJ2-7, the V gene TRBV5-6; possible D gene TRBD1, 6 bases. CDR3 length: 15 amino acids. The V end lost 4 bases, the J end lost 6 bases, and 20 bases lay between the germline ends. CDR1 is SGHDT, CDR2 YYEEEE, per germline.